The present entry profiles one TCR beta chain with its context. Its antigen is currently unknown. The record originates from a study of T cells in localized non-small cell lung cancer. Study findings and constraints: Higher blood T cell density tracked longer overall survival. The appearance of a median about 60 of the top 100 tumor clones was seen in adjacent lung. T cell clonality was highest in uninvolved adjacent lung, above tumor.

The repertoire was sequenced with immunoSEQ multiplex PCR; TCRdb's copy has only in-frame clones and lacks some. Here the sample spans about 54,000 clones, approximately 83% being singletons. This CDR3 spans 18 amino acids. Germline V gene data show CDR1 as SGHRS and CDR2 as YFSETQ. V lost 4 bases, J lost 4 bases, and 11 bases stayed unmatched. V usage is TRBV5-1 and J usage is TRBJ2-6; 10 positions agree with TRBD2. Specimen: peripheral blood, collected before any cancer treatment. The sequence came from a female donor aged 60 or older with stage II squamous cell lung carcinoma. CDR3 loop: CASSPGLADLLGANVLTF. The CDR3 region has the DNA TGCGCCAGCAGCCCAGGACTAGCGGACCTCTTGGGGGCCAACGTCCTGACTTTC.